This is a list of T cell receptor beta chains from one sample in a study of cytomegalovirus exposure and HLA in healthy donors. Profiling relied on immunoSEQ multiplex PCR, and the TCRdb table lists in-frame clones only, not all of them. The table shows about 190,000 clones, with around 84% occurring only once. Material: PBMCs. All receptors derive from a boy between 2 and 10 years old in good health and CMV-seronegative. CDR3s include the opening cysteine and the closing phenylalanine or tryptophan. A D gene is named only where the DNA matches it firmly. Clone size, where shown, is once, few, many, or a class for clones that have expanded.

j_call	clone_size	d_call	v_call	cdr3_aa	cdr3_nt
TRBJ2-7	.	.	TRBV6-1	CASSAPGNYEQYF	TGTGCCAGCAGTGCTCCGGGAAACTACGAGCAGTACTTC
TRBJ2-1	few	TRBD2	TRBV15	CATSRGLADYNEQFF	TGTGCCACCAGCAGAGGACTAGCGGATTACAATGAGCAGTTCTTC
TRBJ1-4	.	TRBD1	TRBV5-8	CASSAGTGTNEKLFF	TGTGCCAGCAGCGCCGGGACAGGCACTAATGAAAAACTGTTTTTT
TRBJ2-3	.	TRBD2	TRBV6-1	CASSGEAGGTADTQYF	TGTGCCAGCAGTGGAGAAGCGGGAGGGACCGCAGATACGCAGTATTTT
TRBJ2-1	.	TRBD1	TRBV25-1	CASSEYFLTGGNNEQFF	TGTGCCAGCAGTGAATATTTCCTGACAGGGGGAAACAATGAGCAGTTCTTC
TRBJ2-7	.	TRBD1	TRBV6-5	CASSTKGQGASEQYF	TGTGCCAGCAGCACGAAGGGACAGGGGGCGTCCGAGCAGTACTTC
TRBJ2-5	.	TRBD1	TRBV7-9	CASSRTGAKTRYQETQYF	TGTGCCAGCAGCCGGACAGGGGCGAAAACCCGGTACCAAGAGACCCAGTACTTC
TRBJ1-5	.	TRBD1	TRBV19	CATDRTGVFGGQPQHF	TGTGCAACAGATCGGACAGGGGTCTTCGGAGGTCAGCCCCAGCATTTT
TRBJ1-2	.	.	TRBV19	CASSQTECGYTF	TGTGCCAGTAGTCAGACAGAATGTGGCTACACCTTC
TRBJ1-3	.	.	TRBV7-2	CASSSGVGNTIYF	TGTGCCAGCAGCTCCGGAGTTGGAAACACCATATATTTT
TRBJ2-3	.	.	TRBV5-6	CASRWRTDLSTDTQYF	TGTGCCAGCAGGTGGAGGACTGACTTAAGTACAGATACGCAGTATTTT
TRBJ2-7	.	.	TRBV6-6	CASSTGTSPPYEQYF	TGTGCCAGCAGTACTGGGACATCACCCCCCTACGAGCAGTACTTC
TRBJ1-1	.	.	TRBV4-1	CASSQDQGRKAFF	TGCGCCAGCAGCCAAGATCAGGGAAGGAAGGCTTTCTTT
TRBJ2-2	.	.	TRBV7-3	CASSLRPSGSGTGELFF	TGTGCCAGCAGCTTACGGCCCAGTGGGTCGGGCACCGGGGAGCTGTTTTTT
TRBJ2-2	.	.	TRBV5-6	CASSTTGEAGELFF	TGTGCCAGCAGCACTACAGGGGAGGCCGGGGAGCTGTTTTTT
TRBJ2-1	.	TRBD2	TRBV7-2	CASSLGGRALGEQFF	TGTGCCAGCAGCTTGGGCGGGAGGGCCTTGGGTGAGCAGTTCTTC
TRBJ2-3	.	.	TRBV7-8	CASRGALASTDTQYF	TGTGCCAGCCGCGGGGCCCTAGCCAGCACAGATACGCAGTATTTT
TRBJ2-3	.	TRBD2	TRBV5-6	CASSLLAGPSTDTQYF	TGTGCCAGCAGCTTGTTAGCGGGGCCTAGCACAGATACGCAGTATTTT
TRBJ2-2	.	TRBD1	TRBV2	CASSEAHETGVNTGELFF	TGTGCCAGCAGTGAAGCGCATGAGACAGGGGTCAACACCGGGGAGCTGTTTTTT
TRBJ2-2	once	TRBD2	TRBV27	CASSLSQRGTGELFF	TGTGCCAGCAGTTTATCGCAGCGGGGGACCGGGGAGCTGTTTTTT
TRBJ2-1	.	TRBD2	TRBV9	CASSVDSGRYNEQFF	TGTGCCAGCAGCGTAGATAGCGGGAGGTACAATGAGCAGTTCTTC
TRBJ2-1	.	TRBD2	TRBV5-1	CASSLGRLAGVNEQFF	TGCGCCAGCAGCTTGGGTCGACTAGCGGGAGTGAATGAGCAGTTCTTC
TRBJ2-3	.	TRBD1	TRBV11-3	CASSLGGQRTDTQYF	TGTGCCAGCAGCTTAGGGGGACAGCGGACAGATACGCAGTATTTT
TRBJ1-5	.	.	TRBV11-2	CASSFSGDQPQHF	TGTGCCAGCAGCTTTTCAGGGGACCAGCCCCAGCATTTT
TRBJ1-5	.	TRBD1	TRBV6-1	CASSGTGGGQPQHF	TGTGCCAGCAGTGGGACAGGGGGAGGGCAGCCCCAGCATTTT
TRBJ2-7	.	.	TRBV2	CASTFRGKRYEQYF	TGTGCCAGTACCTTCAGAGGGAAAAGATACGAGCAGTACTTC
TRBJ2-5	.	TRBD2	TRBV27	CASSLFGLAGAPRETQYF	TGTGCCAGCAGTTTATTCGGACTAGCGGGGGCCCCTAGGGAGACCCAGTACTTC
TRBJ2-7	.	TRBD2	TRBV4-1	CASSQDQKRDPPYEQYF	TGCGCCAGCAGCCAAGATCAGAAGCGGGATCCCCCCTACGAGCAGTACTTC
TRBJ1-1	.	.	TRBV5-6	CATLFAGRRNTEAFF	TGTGCCACCCTTTTCGCGGGGAGAAGAAACACTGAAGCTTTCTTT
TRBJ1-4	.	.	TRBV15	CATSRDLAGTTSNEKLFF	TGTGCCACCAGCAGAGATCTTGCGGGAACGACATCGAATGAAAAACTGTTTTTT
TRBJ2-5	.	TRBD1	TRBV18	CASSRGQEETQYF	TGTGCCAGCTCCCGGGGACAGGAAGAGACCCAGTACTTC
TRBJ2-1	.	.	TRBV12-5	CASGWPGDYNEQFF	TGTGCTAGTGGTTGGCCGGGAGATTACAATGAGCAGTTCTTC
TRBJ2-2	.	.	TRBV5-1	CASSLVRGATNTGELFF	TGCGCCAGCAGCTTGGTCAGGGGAGCTACGAACACCGGGGAGCTGTTTTTT
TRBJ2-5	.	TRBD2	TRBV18	CASSPFGGGGETQYF	TGTGCCAGCTCACCTTTCGGCGGGGGAGGAGAGACCCAGTACTTC
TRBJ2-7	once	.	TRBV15	CATSRDRSYEQYF	TGTGCCACCAGCAGAGATCGGTCCTACGAGCAGTACTTC
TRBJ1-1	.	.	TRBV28	CASSFPWEGTEAFF	TGTGCCAGCAGTTTTCCTTGGGAGGGCACTGAAGCTTTCTTT
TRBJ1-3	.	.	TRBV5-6	CASSPRSFGNTIYF	TGTGCCAGCAGTCCCCGGTCCTTCGGAAACACCATATATTTT
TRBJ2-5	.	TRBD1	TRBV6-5	CASSYDREETQYF	TGTGCCAGCAGTTACGACAGGGAAGAGACCCAGTACTTC
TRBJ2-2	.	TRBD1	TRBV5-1	CASSSQGAWTGELFF	TGCGCCAGCAGCTCTCAGGGGGCTTGGACCGGGGAGCTGTTTTTT
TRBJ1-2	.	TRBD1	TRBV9	CASSVDGDRSRSTF	TGTGCCAGCAGCGTAGATGGGGACAGGTCCCGCTCCACCTTC
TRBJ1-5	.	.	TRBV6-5	CASSTRGVYQPQHF	TGTGCCAGCAGTACCCGGGGGGTTTATCAGCCCCAGCATTTT
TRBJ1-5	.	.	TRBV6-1	CASSENLAARGPQHF	TGTGCCAGCAGTGAAAATTTAGCCGCAAGAGGGCCCCAGCATTTT
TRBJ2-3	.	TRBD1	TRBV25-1	CASSEFPQTGRTDTQYF	TGTGCCAGCAGTGAATTTCCCCAGACAGGGCGGACAGATACGCAGTATTTT
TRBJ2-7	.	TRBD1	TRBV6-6	CASSQRVTGGNEQYF	TGTGCCAGCAGTCAGAGGGTTACAGGGGGGAACGAGCAGTACTTC
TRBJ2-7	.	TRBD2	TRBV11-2	CASSLGVVAGMFSYEQYF	TGTGCCAGCAGCTTAGGGGTGGTAGCGGGAATGTTCTCCTACGAGCAGTACTTC
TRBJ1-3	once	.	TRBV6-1	CASSMDSLRNTIYF	TGTGCCAGCAGTATGGACAGCCTGAGAAACACCATATATTTT
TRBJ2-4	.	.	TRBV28	CASSHTGIFSIAKNIQYF	TGTGCCAGCAGCCATACAGGGATATTCTCTATAGCCAAAAACATTCAGTACTTC